This T cell receptor (beta chain) originates from a study of PD-1 blockade in mismatch repair-deficient tumors (dated by TCRdb to about 2017). Concerning the study at large: Between late 2013 and late 2016, the trial enrolled fewer than 95 consecutive patients with over 10 mismatch repair-deficient cancer types, every one of whom had been previously treated and was progressing. Deep sequencing of TCR CDR3 regions was used to track tumor-associated T cell clones in peripheral blood of patients responding to PD-1 blockade. The paper as a whole reports these results and caveats: After pembrolizumab, tumor-resident clones, which were often undetectable in blood before treatment, expanded rapidly and then contracted, generally ahead of radiologic responses.

About this clone: Its antigen is not yet known. Base qualities were left out, and no much larger clone turns up one base away.

For each enrolled patient, mismatch repair deficiency was established using either polymerase chain reaction or immunohistochemistry. TCR sequencing was carried out for a few patients who responded to pembrolizumab therapy. The phase II trial prospectively evaluated PD-1 blockade with pembrolizumab in advanced mismatch repair-deficient cancers, independent of tissue of origin. Peripheral blood T cell samples were serially collected before and at multiple times after PD-1 blockade was started. Blood sampling times were expressed in weeks after the first pembrolizumab dose. Receptor libraries were prepared by the immunoSEQ multiplex PCR assay. TCRdb mirrors the immuneACCESS table, restricted to in-frame sequences. Some clones are absent from its copies; in checked studies, under half trace to an unresolved V gene, and the reason for the others is unknown. The sample table contains around 39,000 clones; only one count was recorded for 65% to 85% of them. In total, the top ten clones hold 1.1% of the sample.

Sequences were derived from PBMCs, sampled approximately 9 months after starting pembrolizumab. The sequence was collected from an adult with mismatch repair-deficient cancer.

The DNA is TGTGCCAGCAGCTCATGGTCATGGCAGGAACAAGAGACCCAGTACTTC. It encodes CASSSWSWQEQETQYF. The receptor chain draws on TRBV11-3 and TRBJ2-5; the D segment cannot be called with confidence. Based on the germline V gene, the CDR1 and CDR2 sequences are SGHNT and YENEEA. The CDR3, from cysteine to phenylalanine, totals 16 residues. Only the CDR3 region is kept as DNA, spanning 48 bases read in frame from base 1. V sheds 4 bases and J sheds 2 bases, leaving 17 bases between their ends.